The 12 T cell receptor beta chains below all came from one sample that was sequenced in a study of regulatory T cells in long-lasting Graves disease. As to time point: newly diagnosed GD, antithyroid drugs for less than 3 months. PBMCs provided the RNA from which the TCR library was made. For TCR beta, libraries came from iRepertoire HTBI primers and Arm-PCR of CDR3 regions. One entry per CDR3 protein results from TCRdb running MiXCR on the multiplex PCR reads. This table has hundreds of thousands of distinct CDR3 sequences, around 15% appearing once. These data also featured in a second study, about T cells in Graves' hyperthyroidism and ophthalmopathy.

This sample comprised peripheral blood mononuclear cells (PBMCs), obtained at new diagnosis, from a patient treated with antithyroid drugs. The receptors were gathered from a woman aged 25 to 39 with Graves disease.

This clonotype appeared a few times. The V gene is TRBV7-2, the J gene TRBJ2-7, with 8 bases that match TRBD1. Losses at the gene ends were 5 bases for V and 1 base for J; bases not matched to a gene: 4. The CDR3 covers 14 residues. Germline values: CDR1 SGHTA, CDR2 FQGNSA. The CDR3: CASSKDRESYEQYF. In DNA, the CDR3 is TGTGCCAGCAGCAAGGACAGGGAGTCCTACGAGCAGTACTTC.

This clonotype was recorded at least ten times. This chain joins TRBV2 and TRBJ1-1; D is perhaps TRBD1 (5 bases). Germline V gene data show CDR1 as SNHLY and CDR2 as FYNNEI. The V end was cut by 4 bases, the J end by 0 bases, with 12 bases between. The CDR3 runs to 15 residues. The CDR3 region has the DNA TGTGCCAGCAGTGCCCGGGGGGGTATGAACACTGAAGCTTTCTTT. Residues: CASSARGGMNTEAFF. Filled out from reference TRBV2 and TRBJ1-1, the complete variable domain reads EPEVTQTPSHQVTQMGQEVILRCVPISNHLYFYWYRQILGQKVEFLVSFYNNEISEKSEIFDDQFSVERPDGSNFTLKIRSTKLEDSAMYFCASSARGGMNTEAFFGQGTRLTVV.

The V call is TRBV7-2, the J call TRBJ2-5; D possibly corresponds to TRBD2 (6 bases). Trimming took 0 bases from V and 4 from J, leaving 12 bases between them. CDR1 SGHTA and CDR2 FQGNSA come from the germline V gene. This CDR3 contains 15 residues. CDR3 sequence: CASSLAMASAETQYF. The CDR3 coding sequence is TGTGCCAGCAGCTTAGCTATGGCTAGCGCAGAGACCCAGTACTTC.

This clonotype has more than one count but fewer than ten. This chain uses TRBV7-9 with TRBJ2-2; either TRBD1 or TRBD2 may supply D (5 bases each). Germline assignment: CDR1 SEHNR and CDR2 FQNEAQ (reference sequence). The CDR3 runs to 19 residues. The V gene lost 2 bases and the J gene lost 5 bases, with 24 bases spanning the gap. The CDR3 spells CASSLTGDRWGSQTGELFF. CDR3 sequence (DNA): TGTGCCAGCAGCTTAACAGGAGATCGTTGGGGGAGCCAGACCGGGGAGCTGTTTTTT. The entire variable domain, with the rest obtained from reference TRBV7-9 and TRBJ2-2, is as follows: DTGVSQNPRHKITKRGQNVTFRCDPISEHNRLYWYRQTLGQGPEFLTYFQNEAQLEKSRLLSDRFSAERPKGSFSTLEIQRTEQGDSAMYLCASSLTGDRWGSQTGELFFGEGSRLTVL.

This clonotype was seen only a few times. The CDR3 is CASSPSPGLAAKNEQFF. CDR3 coding DNA: TGTGCCAGCAGCCCATCCCCGGGACTAGCGGCTAAAAATGAGCAGTTCTTC. The gene calls are TRBV28 and TRBJ2-1; 11 bases align to TRBD2. The CDR3 runs 17 residues. V shed 6 bases, J shed 7 bases, and the junction held 14 bases outside the gene matches. Germline V gene sequence: CDR1 MDHEN, CDR2 SYDVKM. The full variable domain, rest sourced from reference TRBV28 and TRBJ2-1, is DVKVTQSSRYLVKRTGEKVFLECVQDMDHENMFWYRQDPGLGLRLIYFSYDVKMKEKGDIPEGYSVSREKKERFSLILESASTNQTSMYLCASSPSPGLAAKNEQFFGPGTRLTVL.

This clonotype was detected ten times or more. CDR3 coding DNA: TGTGCCACTATAAGGGACAGGGATCAGCCCCAGCATTTT. Translating gives CATIRDRDQPQHF. The rearrangement joins TRBV28 to TRBJ1-5; TRBD1 matches at 9 bases. The CDR3 spans 13 residues. V shed 10 bases, J shed 5 bases, and the junction held 6 bases outside the gene matches. The germline V gene has CDR1 MDHEN and CDR2 SYDVKM.

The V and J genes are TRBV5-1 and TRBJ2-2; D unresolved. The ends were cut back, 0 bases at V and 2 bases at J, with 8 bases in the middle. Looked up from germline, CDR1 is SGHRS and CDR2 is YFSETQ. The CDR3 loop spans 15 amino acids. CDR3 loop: CASSLALGNTGELFF. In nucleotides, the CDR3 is TGCGCCAGCAGCTTGGCCCTCGGAAACACCGGGGAGCTGTTTTTT.

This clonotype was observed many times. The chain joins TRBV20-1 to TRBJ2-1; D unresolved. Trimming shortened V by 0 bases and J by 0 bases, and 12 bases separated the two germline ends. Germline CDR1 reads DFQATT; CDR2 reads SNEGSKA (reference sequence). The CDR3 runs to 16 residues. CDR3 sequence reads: CSARDLLSGSYNEQFF. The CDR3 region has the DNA TGCAGTGCTAGAGATTTGCTGTCAGGCTCCTACAATGAGCAGTTCTTC.

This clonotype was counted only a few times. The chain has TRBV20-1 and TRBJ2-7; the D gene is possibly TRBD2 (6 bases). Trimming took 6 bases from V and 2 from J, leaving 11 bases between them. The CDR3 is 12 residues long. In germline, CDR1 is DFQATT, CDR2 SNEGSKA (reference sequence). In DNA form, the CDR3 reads TGCAGTGCGGCCGGGAGTACCTACGAGCAGTACTTC. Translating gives CSAAGSTYEQYF.

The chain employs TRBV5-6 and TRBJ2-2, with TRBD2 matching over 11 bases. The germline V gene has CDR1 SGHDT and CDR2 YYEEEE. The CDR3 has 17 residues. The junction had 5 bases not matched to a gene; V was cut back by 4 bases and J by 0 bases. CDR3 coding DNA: TGTGCCAGCAGCCGTCGACTAGCGGGGACGAACACCGGGGAGCTGTTTTTT. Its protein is CASSRRLAGTNTGELFF.

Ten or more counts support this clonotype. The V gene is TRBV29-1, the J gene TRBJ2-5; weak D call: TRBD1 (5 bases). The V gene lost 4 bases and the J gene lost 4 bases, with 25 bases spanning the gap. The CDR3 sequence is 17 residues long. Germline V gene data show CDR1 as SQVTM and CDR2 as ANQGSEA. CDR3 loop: CSVALFLEQAKRETQYF. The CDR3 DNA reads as TGCAGCGTTGCGTTATTCCTGGAACAGGCAAAACGAGAGACCCAGTACTTC.

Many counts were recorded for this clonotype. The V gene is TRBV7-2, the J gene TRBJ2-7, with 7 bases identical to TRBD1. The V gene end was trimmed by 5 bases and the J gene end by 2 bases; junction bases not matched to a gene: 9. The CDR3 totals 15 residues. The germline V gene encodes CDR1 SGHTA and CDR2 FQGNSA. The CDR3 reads CASSIQGQAPYEQYF. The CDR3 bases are TGTGCCAGCAGCATCCAAGGACAGGCACCCTACGAGCAGTACTTC.